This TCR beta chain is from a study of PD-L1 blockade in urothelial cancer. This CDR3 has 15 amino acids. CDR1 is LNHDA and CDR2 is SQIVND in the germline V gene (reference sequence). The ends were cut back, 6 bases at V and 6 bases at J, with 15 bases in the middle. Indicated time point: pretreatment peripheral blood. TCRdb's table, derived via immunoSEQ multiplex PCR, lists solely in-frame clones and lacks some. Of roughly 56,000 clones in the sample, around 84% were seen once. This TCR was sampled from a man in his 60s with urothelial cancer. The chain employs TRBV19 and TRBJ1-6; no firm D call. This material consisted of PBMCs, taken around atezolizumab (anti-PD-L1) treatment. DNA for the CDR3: TGTGCCAGTAGCAGGCGGGAGACGGTTAATTCACCCCTCCACTTT. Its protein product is CASSRRETVNSPLHF.